Sequencing of this T cell receptor beta chain was carried out in a study of beta chain features in type 1 diabetes. General observations from the study: TCRB CDR3s from Type 1 diabetes patients were moderately but significantly shorter in all four CD4+ subsets. Equally in patients and controls, PCR might preferentially amplify shorter templates.

Donors contributed one heparinised blood draw apiece, averaging around 100 mL. Sorted CD4+ subsets: naive, central memory, regulatory, stem cell-like memory (CD45RO/CCR7/CD25/CD127/CD95/CD27 panel). Germline CDR1 KGHSH, CDR2 LQKENI. The CDR3 contains 14 residues. The V and J ends lost 0 bases and 6 bases respectively, with 9 bases between them. This clone has more than one count but fewer than ten. What it recognizes is unknown. Of the isolated RNA, all was reverse transcribed, and so the sequenced material was expressed TCRB transcripts. The assay was immunoSEQ multiplex PCR, and TCRdb's table has in-frame clones only and misses some. Of 600,000 or so clones listed, roughly an eighth were seen once; the top ten hold about 0.11%.

The V gene is TRBV18, the J gene TRBJ2-1; D perhaps matches TRBD1 (5 bases). This TCR was sampled from a man younger than 45 with type 1 diabetes. The sample consisted of naive CD4+ T cells from blood. As DNA, the CDR3 is TGTGCCAGCTCACCACCGGGGCCTCTCAATGAGCAGTTCTTC. Protein: CASSPPGPLNEQFF. Full variable domain (outside the CDR3, taken from reference TRBV18 and TRBJ2-1): NAGVMQNPRHLVRRRGQEARLRCSPMKGHSHVYWYRQLPEEGLKFMVYLQKENIIDESGMPKERFSAEFPKEGPSILRIQQVVRGDSAAYFCASSPPGPLNEQFFGPGTRLTVL.